The 3 T cell receptor beta chains given below trace back to one sample, sequenced in a study of T cell repertoires in cytomegalovirus infection. Antigens for these TCRs are unknown. TCRdb independently ran MiXCR on the reads; one entry per CDR3 protein. Here the sample spans about 51,000 distinct CDR3 sequences, around a fifth being singletons. The input for sequencing was CD8+ T cells from cultured PBMCs, taken from culture after CMV antigen stimulation. These receptors were collected from a human donor in good health (CMV status not recorded). Some clones in this sample may be carry-over from other donors' samples.

V usage is TRBV10-3 and J usage is TRBJ1-2; tentative D call: TRBD1 (5 bases). The V end was cut by 2 bases, the J end by 6 bases, with 16 bases between. In germline, CDR1 is ENHRY, CDR2 SYGVKD. This CDR3 region has 15 residues. The CDR3 region is CAISEEGPRTHGYTF. The CDR3 region has the DNA TGTGCCATCAGTGAGGAGGGGCCCAGGACTCATGGCTACACCTTC.

This clonotype was seen a few times. One end of the junction varies from germline; a read error may be responsible. The chain employs TRBV6-6 and TRBJ2-3; D uncertain. The CDR3 is 15 amino acids. Germline assignment: CDR1 MNHNY and CDR2 SVGAGI (reference sequence). CDR3 nucleotides: TGTGCCAGCAGTCAGAGGAGAGTAAGCACAGATACGCGGTATTTT. This codes for CASSQRRVSTDTRYF.

The chain links TRBV15 to TRBJ2-7, with unresolved D. Germline loops: CDR1 LNHNV, CDR2 YYDKDF (reference sequence). The CDR3 has 11 residues. V was shortened by 8 bases and J by 3 bases, with 8 bases between the two germline ends. The CDR3: CATGPLYEQYF. As DNA, the CDR3 is TGTGCCACCGGTCCTCTCTACGAGCAGTACTTC.